Reported below is one TCR beta chain. Its antigen is not identified. Repertoires were generated with immunoSEQ multiplex PCR, while TCRdb's copy carries only in-frame clones and drops some. The data contain some 740,000 clones, 90% to 95% of them singletons. Naive CD8 isolation took CD45RO-negative cells positively selected for CCR7 and excluded terminally differentiated effector memory CD45RA+ cells. The sample is drawn from a study of shared clonotypes between healthy human individuals. The V end was cut by 4 bases, the J end by 5 bases, with 15 bases between. There are 14 residues in the CDR3. Germline V gene lookup returns CDR1 MDHEN and CDR2 SYDVKM. Study findings and constraints: Generation probabilities of non-shared clonotypes were lower (relative to those shared by all four donors). Clonotype sharing among donors, it was expected, would be affected by sequencing depth. Roughly 5% of naive CD4 clonotypes were common to a handful of donors.

The TCR originated in a young man in good health. The chain has TRBV28 and TRBJ2-7; D is undetermined. What was sequenced was naive CD8+ T cells sorted from blood. The CDR3 DNA is TGTGCCAGCAGTTCGTCGCGCGGAGCCCACGAGCAGTACTTC. This gives the protein CASSSSRGAHEQYF.